A selection of T cell receptor beta chains follows, all from one sample in a study of blood T cell repertoires in COVID-19. The table came from immunoSEQ multiplex PCR; TCRdb's copy has only in-frame clones and leaves some out. The repertoire has just over 300,000 clones, 87% of them found once; the top ten carry about 9.8%. Sequenced material: PBMCs or T cells enriched from blood (not recorded which). Every receptor here comes from a woman younger than 30 who had recovered from COVID-19. Each CDR3 is given with its conserved first and last residue. D genes are given only for firm matches. A row's size may be missing; if present it is once, few, many or a size class.

>TRBD1|-|TRBV7-9|TRBJ1-2
CASSAGQVYGYTF
TGTGCCAGCAGCGCGGGACAGGTGTATGGCTACACCTTC
>-|-|TRBV19|TRBJ1-1
CASSIGNGDTEAFF
TGTGCCAGTAGTATCGGGAATGGCGACACTGAAGCTTTCTTT
>-|-|TRBV5-4|TRBJ1-2
CASSLVAGDGYTF
TGTGCCAGCAGCTTGGTTGCAGGGGATGGCTACACCTTC
>-|-|TRBV10-1|TRBJ1-3
CATSRDSGNTIYF
TGCGCCACCTCTCGGGACTCTGGAAACACCATATATTTT
>-|once|TRBV28|TRBJ1-5
CASSFSGEDSNQPQHF
TGTGCCAGCAGTTTCTCGGGGGAAGATAGCAATCAGCCCCAGCATTTT
>TRBD2|-|TRBV3-1/TRBV3-2|TRBJ2-1
CASSQATSDEQFF
TGTGCCAGCAGCCAGGCAACTAGCGATGAGCAGTTCTTC
>-|-|TRBV14|TRBJ2-1
CASSQDGGFRGRRRRIEQFF
TGTGCCAGCAGCCAAGATGGAGGGTTTAGGGGGCGGAGAAGAAGAATTGAGCAGTTCTTC
>TRBD2|-|TRBV3-1/TRBV3-2|TRBJ2-1
CASSQLSGGANNEQFF
TGTGCCAGCAGCCAACTTAGCGGGGGGGCGAACAATGAGCAGTTCTTC
>-|-|TRBV10-3|TRBJ2-5
CAISESPGSGFQETQYF
TGTGCCATCAGTGAGTCGCCGGGTAGCGGCTTCCAAGAGACCCAGTACTTC
>TRBD1|few|TRBV6-5|TRBJ2-1
CASRTTGGGGEQFF
TGTGCCAGCAGAACGACAGGGGGCGGCGGTGAGCAGTTCTTC
>TRBD1|-|TRBV24-1|TRBJ1-2
CATSGGDSIYGYTF
TGTGCCACCAGTGGGGGGGACAGCATCTATGGCTACACCTTC
>TRBD2|once|TRBV9|TRBJ2-5
CASSVRASGVDGETQYF
TGTGCCAGCAGCGTTCGGGCTAGCGGGGTCGACGGAGAGACCCAGTACTTC
>TRBD1|-|TRBV5-1|TRBJ1-2
CASRTDRGLEGYTF
TGCGCCAGCAGAACGGACAGGGGGCTAGAAGGCTACACCTTC
>-|-|TRBV4-2|TRBJ2-7
CASSQGFGAAYEQYF
TGTGCCAGCAGCCAAGGGTTCGGAGCAGCCTACGAGCAGTACTTC
>-|once|TRBV7-3|TRBJ2-2
CASSLHTVKNTGELFF
TGTGCCAGCAGCTTACATACTGTCAAGAACACCGGGGAGCTGTTTTTT
>-|-|TRBV3-1/TRBV3-2|TRBJ2-2
CASSRRDKPLFF
TGTGCCAGCAGCCGTAGGGACAAGCCCTTGTTTTTT
>-|few|TRBV18|TRBJ1-1
CASTPRAGVDTEAFF
TGTGCCAGCACCCCAAGAGCGGGAGTCGACACTGAAGCTTTCTTT
>-|few|TRBV6-1|TRBJ2-7
CASSEARGYTQLYEQYF
TGTGCCAGCAGTGAAGCCCGGGGGTACACTCAACTTTACGAGCAGTACTTC
>TRBD1|-|TRBV10-3|TRBJ2-2
CAIIRDRNTGELFF
TGTGCCATCATAAGGGACAGGAACACCGGGGAGCTGTTTTTT
>-|-|TRBV15|TRBJ1-2
CATSRPLVGGYGYTF
TGTGCCACCAGCAGACCCCTAGTGGGCGGGTATGGCTACACCTTC
>TRBD2|-|TRBV25-1|TRBJ2-1
CASRPRLAGHNEQFF
TGTGCCAGCCGTCCCAGGCTAGCGGGGCACAATGAGCAGTTCTTC
>-|-|TRBV21-1|TRBJ1-2
CASSKTTGTERYGYTF
TGTGCCAGCAGCAAAACGACCGGGACAGAAAGGTATGGCTACACCTTC
>-|-|TRBV11-1|TRBJ1-3
CASMEGYSGNTIYF
TGTGCCAGCATGGAGGGATACTCTGGAAACACCATATATTTT
>-|-|TRBV28|TRBJ1-5
CASSPTQGINQPQHF
TGTGCCAGCAGTCCGACTCAGGGGATTAATCAGCCCCAGCATTTT
>TRBD1|-|TRBV18|TRBJ1-1
CASSRTGPQPDYGAFF
TGTGCCAGCTCCCGGACAGGGCCTCAGCCCGATTATGGGGCTTTCTTT
>TRBD2|-|TRBV5-1|TRBJ2-5
CASSLMGGFQETQYF
TGCGCCAGCAGCCTTATGGGGGGGTTCCAAGAGACCCAGTACTTC
>TRBD2|-|TRBV7-2|TRBJ2-2
CASSLGPGLAGGYTGELFF
TGTGCCAGCAGCTTAGGCCCGGGACTAGCGGGGGGGTATACCGGGGAGCTGTTTTTT
>-|once|TRBV5-1|TRBJ2-7
CASSHGSWRGSGEQYF
TGCGCCAGCAGCCATGGTTCCTGGCGGGGATCGGGCGAGCAGTACTTC
>TRBD1|-|TRBV2|TRBJ1-1
CASNRDRATEAFF
TGTGCCAGCAATAGAGACAGGGCCACTGAAGCTTTCTTT
>-|once|TRBV10-3|TRBJ1-5
CAISGSGGNQPQHF
TGTGCCATCAGTGGTTCAGGGGGCAATCAGCCCCAGCATTTT
>TRBD2|-|TRBV4-3|TRBJ2-7
CASSQGGGGHSGYEQYF
TGCGCCAGCAGCCAGGGCGGGGGGGGTCACTCCGGGTACGAGCAGTACTTC
>TRBD2|-|TRBV5-4|TRBJ2-1
CASSFTAGGYNEQFF
TGTGCCAGCAGCTTTACAGCGGGAGGATACAATGAGCAGTTCTTC